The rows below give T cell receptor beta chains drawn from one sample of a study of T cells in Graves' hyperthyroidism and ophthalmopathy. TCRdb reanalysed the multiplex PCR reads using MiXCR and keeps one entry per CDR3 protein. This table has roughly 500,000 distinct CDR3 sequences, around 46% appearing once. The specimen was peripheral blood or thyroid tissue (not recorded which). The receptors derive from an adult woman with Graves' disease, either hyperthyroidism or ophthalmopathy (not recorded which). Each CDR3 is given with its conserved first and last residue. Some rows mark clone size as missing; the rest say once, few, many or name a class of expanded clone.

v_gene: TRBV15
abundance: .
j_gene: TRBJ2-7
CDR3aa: CATSRGVSSSYEQYF

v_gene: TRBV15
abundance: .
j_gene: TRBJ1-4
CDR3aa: CATSGTTQRDKVFF

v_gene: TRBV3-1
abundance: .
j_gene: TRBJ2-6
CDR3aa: CASSQDRDSPSGANALTF

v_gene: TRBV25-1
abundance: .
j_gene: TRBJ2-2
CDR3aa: CASGQGANTGELFF

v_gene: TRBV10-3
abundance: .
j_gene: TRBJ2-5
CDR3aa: CATGGVEETQYF

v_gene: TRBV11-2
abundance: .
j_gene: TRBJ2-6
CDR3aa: CASSPLLAGVSGANVLTF

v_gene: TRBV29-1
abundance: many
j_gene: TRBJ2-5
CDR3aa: CSVEVQGAFETQYF

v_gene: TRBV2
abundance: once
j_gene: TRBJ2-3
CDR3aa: CASNMGLAITDTQYF

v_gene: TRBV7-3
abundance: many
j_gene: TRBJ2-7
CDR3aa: CASSYNGRDEQYF

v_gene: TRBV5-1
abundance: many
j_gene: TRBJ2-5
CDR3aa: CASSAGLAGGPGQETQYF

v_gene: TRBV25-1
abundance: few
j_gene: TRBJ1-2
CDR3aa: CASSERTDYGYTF

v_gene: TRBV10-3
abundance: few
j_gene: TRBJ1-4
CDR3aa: CAIRGTTFDEKLFF

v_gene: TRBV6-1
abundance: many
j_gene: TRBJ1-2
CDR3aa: CASSEAKGGNYGYTF

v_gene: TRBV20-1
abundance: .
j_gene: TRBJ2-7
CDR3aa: CSARGLAGYNYEQYF

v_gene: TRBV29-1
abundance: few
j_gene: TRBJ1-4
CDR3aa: CSVTGGSTNEKLFF

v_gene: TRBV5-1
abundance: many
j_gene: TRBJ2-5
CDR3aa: CASSLGPGKEETQYF

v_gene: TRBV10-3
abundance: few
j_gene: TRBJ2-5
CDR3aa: CAISEEGQQETQYF

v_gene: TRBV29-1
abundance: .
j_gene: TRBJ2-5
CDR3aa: CSVGPKAEPYQETQYF

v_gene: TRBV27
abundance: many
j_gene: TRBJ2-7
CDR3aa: CASTPRDGIFEQYF

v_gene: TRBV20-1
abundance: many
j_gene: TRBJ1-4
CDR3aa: CSVAPNEKLFF

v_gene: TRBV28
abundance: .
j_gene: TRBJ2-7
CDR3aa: CASSFLGAYEQYF

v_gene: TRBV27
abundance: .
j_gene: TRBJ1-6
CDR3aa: CASREGARRGYSPLHF

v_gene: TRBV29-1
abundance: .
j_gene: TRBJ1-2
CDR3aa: CSVERAYGYTF

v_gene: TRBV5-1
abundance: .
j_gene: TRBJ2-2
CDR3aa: CASSTGQGWPGELFF

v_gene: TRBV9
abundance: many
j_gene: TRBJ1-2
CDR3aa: CASTTGREHGYTF

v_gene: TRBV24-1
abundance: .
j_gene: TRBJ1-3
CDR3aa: CATSDSRQGDTIYF

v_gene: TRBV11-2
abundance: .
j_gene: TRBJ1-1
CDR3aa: CASSSFGAPNTEAFF

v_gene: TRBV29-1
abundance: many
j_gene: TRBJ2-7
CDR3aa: CSAATTLFTYEQYF

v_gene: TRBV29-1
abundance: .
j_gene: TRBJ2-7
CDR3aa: CSASTGSWYNEQYF

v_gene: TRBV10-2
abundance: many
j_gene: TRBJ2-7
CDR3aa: CASSEFSYEQYF

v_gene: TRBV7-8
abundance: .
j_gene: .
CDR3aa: CASSSTLLGHTYNEQFF

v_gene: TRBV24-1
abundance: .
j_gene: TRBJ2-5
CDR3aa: CATSDATSGRGETQYF

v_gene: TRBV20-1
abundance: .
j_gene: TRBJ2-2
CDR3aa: CSARDETLGFVTGELFF

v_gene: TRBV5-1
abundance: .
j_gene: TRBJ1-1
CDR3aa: CASSQTGGSGTEAFF

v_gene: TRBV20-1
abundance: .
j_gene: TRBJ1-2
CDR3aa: CSAKQGRGGYTF

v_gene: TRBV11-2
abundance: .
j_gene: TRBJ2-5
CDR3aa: CASSRDSLQETQYF

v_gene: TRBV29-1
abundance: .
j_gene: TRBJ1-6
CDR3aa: CSVVLVARDRPLALHF

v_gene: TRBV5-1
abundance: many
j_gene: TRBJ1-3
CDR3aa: CASSLRAGTQENTIYF

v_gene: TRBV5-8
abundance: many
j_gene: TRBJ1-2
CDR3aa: CASSGRGRGYTF

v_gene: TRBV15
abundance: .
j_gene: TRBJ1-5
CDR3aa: CATSTRQGGPSQPQHF

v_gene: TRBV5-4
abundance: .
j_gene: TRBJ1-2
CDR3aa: CASSLEGSRSYTF

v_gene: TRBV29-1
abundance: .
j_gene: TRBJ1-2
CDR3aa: CSVEGQGYTF

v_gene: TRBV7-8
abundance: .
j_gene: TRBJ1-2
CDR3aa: CASSLEPPSGGGGYTF

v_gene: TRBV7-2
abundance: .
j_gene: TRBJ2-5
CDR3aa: CASSPTRLYSETQYF

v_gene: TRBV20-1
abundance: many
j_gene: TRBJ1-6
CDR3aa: CSARVPGQGDSPLHF

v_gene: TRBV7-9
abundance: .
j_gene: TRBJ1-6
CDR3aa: CASSLLSGQGNSPLHF

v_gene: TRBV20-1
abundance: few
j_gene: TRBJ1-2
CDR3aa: CSARGTGAGYTF